Listed below are T cell receptor beta chains from one sample, sequenced in a study of T cell repertoires in cytomegalovirus infection. MiXCR, run by TCRdb on the reads, gives a single entry per CDR3 protein. The table includes roughly 760,000 distinct CDR3 sequences, approximately 34% detected once. The sequencing sample was made of PBMCs. The source is a human donor in good health (CMV status not recorded). Some clones in this sample may be carry-over from other donors' samples. Both conserved end residues are part of each CDR3. A D gene is named only where the DNA matches it firmly. Clone size is given for some rows only: seen once, a few or many times, or a class if the clone is expanded.

clone_size j_call v_call d_call cdr3_nt cdr3_aa
. TRBJ2-7 TRBV28 . TGTGCCAGCAGTTTAGAAGGGGGGTCGGGCGGGACCTCCTACGCGCAGTACTTC CASSLEGGSGGTSYAQYF
. TRBJ1-3 TRBV7-9 . TGTGCCAGCAGCCCGGAGGCCCTTAGTTCTGGAAACACCATATATTTT CASSPEALSSGNTIYF
. TRBJ1-1 TRBV29-1 . TGCAGCGCCAACAGGCCGGGACGGTATGAAGCTTTCTTT CSANRPGRYEAFF
once TRBJ1-1 TRBV5-8 . TGTGCCAGCAGCTTCCTCAAATCGCTGGACGGGAACACTGAAGCTTTCTTT CASSFLKSLDGNTEAFF
. TRBJ1-6 TRBV28 . TGTGCCAGCATGTCTGAATCGGGATATAATTCACCCCTCCACTTT CASMSESGYNSPLHF
once TRBJ1-1 TRBV28 TRBD1 TGTGCCAGCAGCCGGGACAGGGCATATATGAACACTGAAGCTTTCTTT CASSRDRAYMNTEAFF
many TRBJ2-3 TRBV7-2 . TGTGCCAGCAGCCGGCAGGTAGCAGATACGCAGTATTTT CASSRQVADTQYF
. TRBJ2-1 TRBV7-8 TRBD2 TGTGCCAGCAGCTCCCTGGCGGGGGGCAATGAGCAGTTCTTC CASSSLAGGNEQFF
. TRBJ1-5 TRBV19 . TGTGCCAGTAGTATACGGGGGCATCAGCCCCAGCATTTT CASSIRGHQPQHF
. TRBJ1-5 TRBV29-1 TRBD1 TGCAGCGTGGGAACAGGGGACGACGATCAGCCCCAGCATTTT CSVGTGDDDQPQHF
. TRBJ2-1 TRBV10-2 . TGCGCCAGCAGAGGTTCGGGACCCGACTGGGATGAGCAGTTCTTC CASRGSGPDWDEQFF
many TRBJ1-1 TRBV7-2 TRBD1 TGTGCCAGCAGCCCCCGACAGGGGATCACTGAAGCTTTCTTT CASSPRQGITEAFF
. TRBJ2-3 TRBV20-1 . TGCAGTGCTAGCTCTCTCCCAGATACGCAGTATTTT CSASSLPDTQYF
few TRBJ2-7 TRBV19 TRBD1 TGTGCCAGTAGGTGGGACAGCTACTCCTACGAGCAGTACTTC CASRWDSYSYEQYF
. TRBJ2-5 TRBV24-1 . TGTGCCACCAGTGATTTCCCAGGGGAAGAGACCCAGTACTTC CATSDFPGEETQYF
. TRBJ2-5 TRBV4-1 TRBD2 TGCGCCAGCAGCCGCATACTCGGGACTAGCGGGGGGGAGACCCAGTACTTC CASSRILGTSGGETQYF
. TRBJ1-1 TRBV19 . TGTGCCAGTATTATTTCCCCGCGACAGAACACTGAAGCTTTCTTT CASIISPRQNTEAFF
. TRBJ1-1 TRBV4-2 TRBD1 TGTGCCAGCAGCCAGAACCCGGGACAGAGGAACACTGAAGCTTTCTTT CASSQNPGQRNTEAFF
. TRBJ1-2 TRBV7-2 TRBD1 TGTGCCAGCAGCTCCGGGGGACAGGGGATCAATTATGGCTACACCTTC CASSSGGQGINYGYTF
few TRBJ1-1 TRBV28 . TGTGCCAGCAGGCTCCGGGGGGACACTGAAGCTTTCTTT CASRLRGDTEAFF
many TRBJ1-4 TRBV6-2/TRBV6-3 . TGTGCCAGCAGTCAAACGTGGGGCGTAAAACTGTTTTTT CASSQTWGVKLFF
. TRBJ1-5 TRBV11-2 TRBD1 TGTGCCAGCAGCTTGGACAGGGATCTTTATAGCAATCAGCCCCAGCATTTT CASSLDRDLYSNQPQHF
few TRBJ2-7 TRBV4-1 . TGCGCCAGCAGCCGGTACGACAGGAATTCTTACGAGCAGTACTTC CASSRYDRNSYEQYF
. TRBJ2-1 TRBV20-1 TRBD1 TGCAGTGCTAGAGCGGTAACCGGGACAGGGGACTACAATGAGCAGTTCTTC CSARAVTGTGDYNEQFF
few TRBJ2-5 TRBV25-1 . TGTGCCAGCAGTGAACCGCCGGGGGAGGAGACCCAGTACTTC CASSEPPGEETQYF
. TRBJ1-4 TRBV2 . TGTGCCAGCAGGATCATCCCACAGGCAACTAATGAAAAACTGTTTTTT CASRIIPQATNEKLFF
. TRBJ2-1 TRBV6-2/TRBV6-3 . TGTGCCAGCAGTTGGCCCTACAATGAGCAGTTCTTC CASSWPYNEQFF
. TRBJ1-2 TRBV7-2 TRBD1 TGTGCCAGCAGCTTAGTTTCGGGACAGGGGGCTGGCTACACCTTC CASSLVSGQGAGYTF
few TRBJ2-3 TRBV6-2/TRBV6-3 . TGTGCCAGCGACCAGGATAACACAGATACGCAGTATTTT CASDQDNTDTQYF
many TRBJ2-7 TRBV10-3 TRBD2 TGTGCCATCACTAAGGGACCCACTAGCGGGGGCTACGAGCAGTACTTC CAITKGPTSGGYEQYF
. TRBJ2-1 TRBV6-2/TRBV6-3 TRBD2 TGTGCCAGCAGTCCGACTAGCGGGAGGAGGGATGAGCAGTTCTTC CASSPTSGRRDEQFF
. TRBJ2-1 TRBV7-4 TRBD2 TGTGCCAGCAGCGGGAGTGGGGGGGACTACAATGAGCAGTTCTTC CASSGSGGDYNEQFF
. TRBJ2-1 TRBV6-2/TRBV6-3 TRBD2 TGTGCCAGCAGTTACATTCCGGGACTAAATTTGATTTCCTACAATGAGCAGTTCTTC CASSYIPGLNLISYNEQFF
many TRBJ2-1 TRBV7-8 TRBD2 TGTGCCAGCAGCAAGAGGACTAGCGGGGGTTACAATGAGCAGTTCTTC CASSKRTSGGYNEQFF
. TRBJ1-2 TRBV7-9 . TGTGCCAGCAGCCCCCTGGCACAGGGCACTAACTATGGCTACACCTTC CASSPLAQGTNYGYTF
. TRBJ1-1 TRBV10-3 TRBD1 TGTGCCATCAGTGAGTCACAGGGGAAAGCTTTCTTT CAISESQGKAFF
. TRBJ1-1 TRBV19 TRBD1 TGTGCCAGTAGGACCACCGGGACAGGGATTCTCGAAGCTTTCTTT CASRTTGTGILEAFF
. TRBJ1-3 TRBV28 TRBD1 TGTGCCAGCAGTCTCCCGGGACAGGTCTACACCATATATTTT CASSLPGQVYTIYF
. TRBJ2-4 TRBV19 TRBD2 TGTGCCAGTAGTACTAGCGGGGGGGCGGTCAAAAACATTCAGTACTTC CASSTSGGAVKNIQYF
. TRBJ1-6 TRBV28 TRBD1 TGTGCCTCGGAAGGGACAGGGGTTGGCTCACCCCTCCACTTT CASEGTGVGSPLHF
. TRBJ1-2 TRBV19 . TGTGCCAGTAGTATCAACACAGGGAACTATGGCTACACCTTC CASSINTGNYGYTF
many TRBJ1-5 TRBV12-3/TRBV12-4 . TGTGCCAGCAGCCCATGGGGCGGTGGCAATCAGCCCCAGCATTTT CASSPWGGGNQPQHF
few TRBJ1-3 TRBV30 . TGTGCCTGGAGATTGGGCAGCCCCATATATTTT CAWRLGSPIYF
many TRBJ1-5 TRBV12-3/TRBV12-4 . TGTGCCAGCACTCAGGGTAGCCAGCCCCAGCATTTT CASTQGSQPQHF
few TRBJ2-5 TRBV18 . TGTGCCAGCTCACCACAGGCACGAGGGGAGACCCAGTACTTC CASSPQARGETQYF
few TRBJ2-1 TRBV4-2 . TGTGCCAGCAGCTATCAGATTACCACAAGCTCCTACAATGAGCAGTTCTTC CASSYQITTSSYNEQFF
. TRBJ1-3 TRBV19 . TGTGCCAGTAGTATACAAGGGACGGCCTCTGGAAACACCATATATTTT CASSIQGTASGNTIYF
. TRBJ2-7 TRBV4-1 . TGCGCCAGCAGCCAAGATGTGGGTCGGGGCTACGAGCAGTACTTC CASSQDVGRGYEQYF
few TRBJ2-3 TRBV7-6 . TGTGCCAGCAGCTACAGACCCGGGACCACCACAGATACGCAGTATTTT CASSYRPGTTTDTQYF
few TRBJ2-2 TRBV11-2 . TGTGCCAGCAGCTTGCCAGTTGCCGGGGAGCTGTTTTTT CASSLPVAGELFF
. TRBJ2-1 TRBV7-9 . TGTGCCAGCAGCTTCGAGGGAGCAGGAAATGAGCAGTTCTTC CASSFEGAGNEQFF
few TRBJ1-5 TRBV5-1 . TGCGCCAGCAGCTTGGAAGGGGGTACCAATCAGCCCCAGCATTTT CASSLEGGTNQPQHF
. TRBJ1-1 TRBV6-2/TRBV6-3 TRBD1 TGTGCCAGCAGTCCGGGACAGAAAAAAAACACTGAAGCTTTCTTT CASSPGQKKNTEAFF
. TRBJ1-4 TRBV6-6 . TGTGCCAGCAGTTACTCCCAGCGAAATGAAAAACTGTTTTTT CASSYSQRNEKLFF
many TRBJ2-7 TRBV7-8 TRBD1 TGTGCCAGCAGCCTCCTTCGGACAGGGTTTTCCTACGAGCAGTACTTC CASSLLRTGFSYEQYF
. TRBJ1-6 TRBV6-1 . TGTGCCAGCAGTGGCCAACCAGGATATAATTCACCCCTCCACTTT CASSGQPGYNSPLHF
few TRBJ2-5 TRBV12-3/TRBV12-4 . TGTGCCAGCAGTTCCCCTCGGGCTGGTGCGAGGGCCCAGTACTTC CASSSPRAGARAQYF
. TRBJ1-2 TRBV24-1 . TGTGCCACCAGTGATTACGAGGGCTACACCTTC CATSDYEGYTF
. TRBJ2-7 TRBV7-9 . TGTGCCAGCAGCTTAGGGACTATGTACGAGCAGTACTTC CASSLGTMYEQYF